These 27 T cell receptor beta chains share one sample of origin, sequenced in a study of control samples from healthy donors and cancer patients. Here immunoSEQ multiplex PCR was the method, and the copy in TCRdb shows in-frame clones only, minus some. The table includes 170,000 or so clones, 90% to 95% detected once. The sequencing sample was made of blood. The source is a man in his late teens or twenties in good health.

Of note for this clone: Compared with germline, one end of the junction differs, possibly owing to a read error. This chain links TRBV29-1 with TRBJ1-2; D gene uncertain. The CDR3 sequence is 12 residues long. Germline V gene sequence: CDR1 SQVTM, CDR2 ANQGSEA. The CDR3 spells CSVDRQAYSYTF. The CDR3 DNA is TGCAGCGTTGATAGGCAGGCCTATAGCTACACCTTC.

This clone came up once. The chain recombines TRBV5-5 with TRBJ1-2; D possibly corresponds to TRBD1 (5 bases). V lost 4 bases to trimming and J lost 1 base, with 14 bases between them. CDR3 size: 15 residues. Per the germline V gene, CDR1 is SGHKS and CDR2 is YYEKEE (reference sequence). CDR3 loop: CASSPSPTDNYGYTF. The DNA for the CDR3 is TGTGCCAGCAGCCCTTCCCCGACAGATAACTATGGCTACACCTTC.

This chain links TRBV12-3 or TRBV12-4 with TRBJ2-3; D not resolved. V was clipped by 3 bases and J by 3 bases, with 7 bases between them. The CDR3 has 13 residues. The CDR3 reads CASSLRQTDTQYF. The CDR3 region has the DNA TGTGCCAGCAGTTTGAGGCAGACAGATACGCAGTATTTT.

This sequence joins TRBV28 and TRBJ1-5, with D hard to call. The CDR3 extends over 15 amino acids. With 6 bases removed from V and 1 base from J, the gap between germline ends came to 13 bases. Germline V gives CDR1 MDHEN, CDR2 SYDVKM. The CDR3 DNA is TGTGCCAGCAGCTCCATAAGAGACAGCAATCAGCCCCAGCATTTT. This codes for CASSSIRDSNQPQHF.

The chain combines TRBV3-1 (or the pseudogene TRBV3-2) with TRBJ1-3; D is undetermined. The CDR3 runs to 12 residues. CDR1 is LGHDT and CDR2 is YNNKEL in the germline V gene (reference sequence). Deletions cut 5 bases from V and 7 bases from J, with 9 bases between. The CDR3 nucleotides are TGTGCCAGCAGCTCTGACTCGAACACCATATATTTT. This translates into CASSSDSNTIYF.

CDR3 nucleotide sequence: TGTGCCTGGAGTGTACGGGCAGGTCGGCAGCCCCAGCATTTT. Its protein product is CAWSVRAGRQPQHF. This chain links TRBV30 with TRBJ1-5; D call uncertain. Germline CDR1 reads GTSNPN; CDR2 reads SVGIG (reference sequence). The germline V and J ends were trimmed by 0 bases and 7 bases, with 13 bases remaining between them. This CDR3 contains 14 residues.

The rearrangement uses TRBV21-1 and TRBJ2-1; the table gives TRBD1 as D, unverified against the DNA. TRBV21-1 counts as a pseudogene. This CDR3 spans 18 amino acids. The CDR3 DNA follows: TGTGCCAGCAGACACCCTCTCGGGGACATCGACCGGGTGGATGAGCAGTTCTTC. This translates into CASRHPLGDIDRVDEQFF.

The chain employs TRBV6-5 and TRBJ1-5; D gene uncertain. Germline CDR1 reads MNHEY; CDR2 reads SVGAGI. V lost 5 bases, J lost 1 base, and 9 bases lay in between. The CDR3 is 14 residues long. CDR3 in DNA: TGTGCCAGCAGTAGAAGTGACAGCAATCAGCCCCAGCATTTT. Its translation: CASSRSDSNQPQHF.

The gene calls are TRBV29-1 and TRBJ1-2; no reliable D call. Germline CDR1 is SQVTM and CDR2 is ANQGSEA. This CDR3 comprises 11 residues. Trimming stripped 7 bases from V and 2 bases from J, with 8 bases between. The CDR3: CSAEDNYGYTF. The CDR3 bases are TGCAGCGCGGAGGACAACTATGGCTACACCTTC.

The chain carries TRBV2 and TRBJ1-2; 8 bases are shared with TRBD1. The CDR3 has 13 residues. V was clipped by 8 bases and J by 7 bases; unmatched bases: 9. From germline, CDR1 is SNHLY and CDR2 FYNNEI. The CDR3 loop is CASGEDRVAGYTF. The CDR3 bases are TGTGCCAGCGGGGAGGACAGGGTGGCTGGCTACACCTTC.

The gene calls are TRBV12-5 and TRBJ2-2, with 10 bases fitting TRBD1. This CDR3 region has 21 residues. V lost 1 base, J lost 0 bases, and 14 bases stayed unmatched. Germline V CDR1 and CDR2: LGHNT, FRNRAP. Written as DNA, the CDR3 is TGTGCTAGTGGTTTGGGGACAGGGGGTTACCAGCGCCAAGCGAACACCGGGGAGCTGTTTTTT. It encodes CASGLGTGGYQRQANTGELFF.

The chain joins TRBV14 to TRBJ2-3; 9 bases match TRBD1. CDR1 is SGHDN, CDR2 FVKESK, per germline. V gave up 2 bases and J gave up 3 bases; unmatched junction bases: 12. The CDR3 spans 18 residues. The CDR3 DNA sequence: TGTGCCAGCAGCCAACACTATACAGGGGGCGGTGGAACAGATACGCAGTATTTT. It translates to CASSQHYTGGGGTDTQYF.

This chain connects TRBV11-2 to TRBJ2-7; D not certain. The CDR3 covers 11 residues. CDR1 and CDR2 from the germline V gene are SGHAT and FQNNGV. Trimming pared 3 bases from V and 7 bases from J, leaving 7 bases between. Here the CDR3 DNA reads TGTGCCAGCAGCTTTCTCTGGGAGCAGTACTTC. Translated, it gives CASSFLWEQYF.

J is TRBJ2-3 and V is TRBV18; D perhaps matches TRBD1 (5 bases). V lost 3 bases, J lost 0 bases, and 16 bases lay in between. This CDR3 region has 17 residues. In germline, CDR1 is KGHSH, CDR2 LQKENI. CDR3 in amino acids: CASSPRTSGLSTDTQYF. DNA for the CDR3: TGTGCCAGCTCACCGCGCACTTCAGGGTTAAGCACAGATACGCAGTATTTT.

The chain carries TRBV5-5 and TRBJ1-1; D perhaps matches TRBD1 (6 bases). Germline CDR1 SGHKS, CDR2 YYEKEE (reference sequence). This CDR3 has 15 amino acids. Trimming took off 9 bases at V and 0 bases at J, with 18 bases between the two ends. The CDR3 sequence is CATTTGGGMNTEAFF. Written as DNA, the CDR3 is TGTGCCACAACGACCGGGGGCGGAATGAACACTGAAGCTTTCTTT.

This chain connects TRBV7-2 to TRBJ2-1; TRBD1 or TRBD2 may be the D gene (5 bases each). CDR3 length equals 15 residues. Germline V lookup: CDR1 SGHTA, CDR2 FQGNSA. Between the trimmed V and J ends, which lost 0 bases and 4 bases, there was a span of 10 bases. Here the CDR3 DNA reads TGTGCCAGCAGCTTAGCGGGGGACCCATACAATGAGCAGTTCTTC. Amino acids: CASSLAGDPYNEQFF.

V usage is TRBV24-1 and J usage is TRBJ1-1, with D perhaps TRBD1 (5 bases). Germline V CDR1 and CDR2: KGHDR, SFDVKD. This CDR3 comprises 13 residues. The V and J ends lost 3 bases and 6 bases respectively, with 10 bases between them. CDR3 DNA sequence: TGTGCCACCAGTGATGCGCAGGGAGCTGAAGCTTTCTTT. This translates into CATSDAQGAEAFF.

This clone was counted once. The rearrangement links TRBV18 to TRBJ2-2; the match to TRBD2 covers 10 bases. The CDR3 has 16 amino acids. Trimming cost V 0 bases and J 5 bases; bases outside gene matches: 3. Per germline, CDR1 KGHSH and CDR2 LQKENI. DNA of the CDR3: TGTGCCAGCTCACCACCACAGCGGGGGGGAACCGGGGAGCTGTTTTTT. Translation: CASSPPQRGGTGELFF.

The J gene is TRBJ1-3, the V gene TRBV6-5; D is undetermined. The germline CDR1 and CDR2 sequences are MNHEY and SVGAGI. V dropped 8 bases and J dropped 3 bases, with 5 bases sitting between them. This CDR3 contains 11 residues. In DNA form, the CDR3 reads TGTGCCAGCGGTAGTGGAAACACCATATATTTT. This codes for CASGSGNTIYF.

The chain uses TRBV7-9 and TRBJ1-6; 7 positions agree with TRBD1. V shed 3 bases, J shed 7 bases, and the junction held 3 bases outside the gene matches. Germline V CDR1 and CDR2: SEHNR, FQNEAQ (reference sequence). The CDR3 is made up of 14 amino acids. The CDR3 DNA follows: TGTGCCAGCAGCTTGGGAGGGGGCAATTCACCCCTCCACTTT. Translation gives CASSLGGGNSPLHF.

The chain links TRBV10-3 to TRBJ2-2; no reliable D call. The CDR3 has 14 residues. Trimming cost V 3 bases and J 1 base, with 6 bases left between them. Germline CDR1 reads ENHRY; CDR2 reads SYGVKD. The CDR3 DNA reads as TGTGCCATCAGTGACGGCGGGAACACCGGGGAGCTGTTTTTT. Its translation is CAISDGGNTGELFF.

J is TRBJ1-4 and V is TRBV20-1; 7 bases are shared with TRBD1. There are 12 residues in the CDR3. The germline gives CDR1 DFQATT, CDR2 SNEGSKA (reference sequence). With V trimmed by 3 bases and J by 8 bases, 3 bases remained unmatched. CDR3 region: CSASIQGEKLFF. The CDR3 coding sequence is TGCAGTGCTAGTATACAGGGGGAAAAACTGTTTTTT.

Written as DNA, the CDR3 is TGTGCCAGCAGCTTAACAGCGGGGGGGCTCTATGAGCAGTTCTTC. It codes for CASSLTAGGLYEQFF. The V and J genes are TRBV7-2 and TRBJ2-1; TRBD2 aligns across 10 bases. The CDR3 contains 15 residues. V shed 2 bases, J shed 8 bases, and the junction held 6 bases outside the gene matches. Germline V gene data show CDR1 as SGHTA and CDR2 as FQGNSA.

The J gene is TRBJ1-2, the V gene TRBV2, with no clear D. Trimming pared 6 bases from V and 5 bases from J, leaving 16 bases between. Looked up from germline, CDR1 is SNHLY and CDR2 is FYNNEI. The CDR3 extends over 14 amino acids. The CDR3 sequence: CASRWTFLGYGYTF. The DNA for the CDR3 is TGTGCCAGCAGATGGACGTTTTTGGGATATGGCTACACCTTC.

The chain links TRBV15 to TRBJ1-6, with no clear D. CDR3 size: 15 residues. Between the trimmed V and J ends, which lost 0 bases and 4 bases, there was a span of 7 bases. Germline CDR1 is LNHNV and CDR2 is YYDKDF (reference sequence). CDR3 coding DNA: TGTGCCACCAGCAGAGATCTGGGGTATAATTCACCCCTCCACTTT. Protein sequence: CATSRDLGYNSPLHF.

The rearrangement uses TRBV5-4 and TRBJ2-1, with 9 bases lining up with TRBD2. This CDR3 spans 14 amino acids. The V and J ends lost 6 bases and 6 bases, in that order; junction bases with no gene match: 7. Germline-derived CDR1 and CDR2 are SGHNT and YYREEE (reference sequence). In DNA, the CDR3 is TGTGCCAGCACCAAGACTAGCGGAACCAATGAGCAGTTCTTC. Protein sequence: CASTKTSGTNEQFF.

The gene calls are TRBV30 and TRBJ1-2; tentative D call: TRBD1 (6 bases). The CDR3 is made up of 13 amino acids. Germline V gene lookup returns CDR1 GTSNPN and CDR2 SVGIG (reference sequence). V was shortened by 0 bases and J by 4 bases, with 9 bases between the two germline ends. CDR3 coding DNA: TGTGCCTGGAGTGTAGACAGGTTCTATGGCTACACCTTC. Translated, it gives CAWSVDRFYGYTF.